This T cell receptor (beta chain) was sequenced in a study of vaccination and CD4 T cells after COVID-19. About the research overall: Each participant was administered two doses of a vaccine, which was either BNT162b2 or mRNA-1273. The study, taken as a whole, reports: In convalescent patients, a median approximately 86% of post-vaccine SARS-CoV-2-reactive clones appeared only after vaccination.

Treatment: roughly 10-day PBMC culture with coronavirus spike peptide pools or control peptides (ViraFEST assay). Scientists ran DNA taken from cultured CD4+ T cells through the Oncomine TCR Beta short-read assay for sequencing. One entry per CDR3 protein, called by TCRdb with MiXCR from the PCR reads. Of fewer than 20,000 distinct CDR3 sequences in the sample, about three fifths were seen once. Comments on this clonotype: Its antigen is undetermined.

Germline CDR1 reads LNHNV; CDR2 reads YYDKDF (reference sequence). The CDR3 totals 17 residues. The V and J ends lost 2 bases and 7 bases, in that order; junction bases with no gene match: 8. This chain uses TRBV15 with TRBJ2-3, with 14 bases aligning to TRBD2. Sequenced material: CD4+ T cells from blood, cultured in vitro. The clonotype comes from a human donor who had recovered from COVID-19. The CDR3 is CATSRIVTSGRANTQYF. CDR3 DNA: TGTGCCACCAGCAGAATCGTGACTAGCGGGAGGGCAAATACGCAGTATTTT.